The 18 T cell receptor beta chains reported below all come from one sample, sequenced in a study of cytomegalovirus exposure and HLA in healthy donors. PCR primers comprised 60 Vbeta and 13 Jbeta primers. Measured with immunoSEQ multiplex PCR; TCRdb has only the in-frame clones, and not every one. The sample has about 210,000 clones; roughly 79% are singletons. Sequenced: PBMCs. The receptors were sampled from a male donor in good health and CMV-seronegative.

The CDR3 loop is CASSDSGTTYEQYF. DNA for the CDR3: TGTGCCAGCAGCGACAGTGGGACTACCTACGAGCAGTACTTC. The chain uses TRBV6-5 and TRBJ2-7; 7 bases agree with TRBD2. Germline trimming cut 6 bases from V and 2 bases from J; bases unmatched to any gene: 7. The CDR3 runs 14 residues. CDR1 and CDR2 from the germline V gene are MNHEY and SVGAGI.

V and J are TRBV5-5 and TRBJ2-5; a possible D gene is TRBD2 (5 bases). The CDR3 spans 14 residues. CDR1 is SGHKS and CDR2 is YYEKEE in the germline V gene (reference sequence). Trimming cost V 0 bases and J 5 bases, with 11 bases left between them. CDR3 protein: CASSLGRRPETQYF. The CDR3 DNA reads as TGTGCCAGCAGCTTGGGGAGGAGGCCGGAGACCCAGTACTTC.

This clone came up a few times. The chain carries TRBV7-2 and TRBJ2-1, with D perhaps matching TRBD1 (5 bases). This CDR3 contains 14 residues. Germline V lookup: CDR1 SGHTA, CDR2 FQGNSA. Trimming shortened V by 2 bases and J by 3 bases, and 8 bases separated the two germline ends. This chain's CDR3 is CASSLRDSYNEQFF. The DNA of the CDR3 is TGTGCCAGCAGCTTACGCGACAGCTACAATGAGCAGTTCTTC.

J is TRBJ1-6 and V is TRBV28; D is possibly TRBD1 (6 bases). The CDR3 runs to 15 residues. The germline gives CDR1 MDHEN, CDR2 SYDVKM. Trimming stripped 7 bases from V and 0 bases from J, with 10 bases between. The CDR3 region has the DNA TGTGCCAGCACTCTAGGGGGCTCCTATAATTCACCCCTCCACTTT. This encodes CASTLGGSYNSPLHF.

This clone was seen only once. The V call is TRBV11-3, the J call TRBJ1-2; D is ambiguous. The ends were cut back, 4 bases at V and 3 bases at J, with 6 bases in the middle. The CDR3 totals 12 residues. Germline CDR1 and CDR2: SGHNT and YENEEA. CDR3 sequence reads: CASSSGDYGYTF. The DNA of the CDR3 is TGTGCCAGCAGCTCCGGGGACTATGGCTACACCTTC.

This clone was found many times. The chain uses TRBV11-2 and TRBJ1-1; TRBD1 is a possible D gene (5 bases). CDR1 is SGHAT and CDR2 is FQNNGV in the germline V gene. The CDR3 totals 15 residues. Trimming pared 7 bases from V and 4 bases from J, leaving 19 bases between. CDR3 nucleotide sequence: TGTGCCAGCATCCATATGTCTGGGGGGAGCACTGAAGCTTTCTTT. Amino acid sequence: CASIHMSGGSTEAFF.

About this clone itself: Other DNA sequences in this sample translate to the same CDR3. The chain couples TRBV5-1 to TRBJ2-7; 8 bases line up with TRBD1. The junction had 5 bases not matched to a gene; V was cut back by 2 bases and J by 1 base. The V gene's germline CDR1 is SGHRS and CDR2 YFSETQ. The CDR3 has 15 amino acids. CDR3 nucleotides: TGCGCCAGCAGCTTAGGACAGGGATCATCCTACGAGCAGTACTTC. Protein product: CASSLGQGSSYEQYF.

The J gene is TRBJ2-5, the V gene TRBV27; perhaps TRBD2 as D (7 bases). This CDR3 comprises 16 residues. The germline gives CDR1 MNHEY, CDR2 SMNVEV (reference sequence). The V gene lost 6 bases and the J gene lost 5 bases, with 22 bases spanning the gap. The CDR3 sequence: CASREVGGAQGETQYF. In DNA form, the CDR3 reads TGTGCCAGCAGAGAGGTTGGGGGGGCTCAGGGGGAGACCCAGTACTTC.

The V call is TRBV9, the J call TRBJ2-2, with D hard to call. The CDR3 extends over 14 amino acids. Trimming cost V 0 bases and J 4 bases, with 7 bases left between them. The germline V gene encodes CDR1 SGDLS and CDR2 YYNGEE. The CDR3 nucleotides are TGTGCCAGCAGCGTAGAGATCGGCACCGGGGAGCTGTTTTTT. Its protein is CASSVEIGTGELFF.

The sample holds a few counts of this clone. The chain carries TRBV27 and TRBJ2-3; 7 bases align to TRBD2. Germline lookup yields CDR1 MNHEY and CDR2 SMNVEV (reference sequence). The CDR3 is 14 residues long. J lost 2 bases, V lost 10 bases, and 9 bases had no gene match. CDR3 amino acids: CATRDYLPTDTQYF. CDR3 DNA: TGTGCCACCAGGGACTACCTTCCCACAGATACGCAGTATTTT.

The chain uses TRBV19 and TRBJ2-3; 10 nucleotides match TRBD1. The V gene's germline CDR1 is LNHDA and CDR2 SQIVND (reference sequence). J was trimmed by 5 bases and V by 4 bases; bases with no gene match: 0. CDR3 length: 13 residues. The CDR3 loop is CASSRDRGDTQYF. In nucleotides, the CDR3 is TGTGCCAGTAGTAGGGACAGGGGAGATACGCAGTATTTT.

The rearrangement links TRBV5-1 to TRBJ1-2; D not certain. The CDR3 contains 17 residues. V lost 0 bases to trimming and J lost 0 bases, with 15 bases between them. CDR1 SGHRS and CDR2 YFSETQ come from the germline V gene. The CDR3 DNA reads as TGCGCCAGCAGCTTGGCCTTGGAGGGAATATCTAACTATGGCTACACCTTC. Translated, it gives CASSLALEGISNYGYTF. Looking up the rest from reference TRBV5-1 and TRBJ1-2 gives the full variable domain: KAGVTQTPRYLIKTRGQQVTLSCSPISGHRSVSWYQQTPGQGLQFLFEYFSETQRNKGNFPGRFSGRQFSNSRSEMNVSTLELGDSALYLCASSLALEGISNYGYTFGSGTRLTVV.

The chain recombines TRBV5-1 with TRBJ2-7; D is perhaps TRBD2 (5 bases). Looked up from germline, CDR1 is SGHRS and CDR2 is YFSETQ. The V and J ends lost 4 bases and 4 bases respectively, with 12 bases between them. The CDR3 totals 13 residues. The CDR3 loop reads CASSRRGAYEQYF. The DNA of the CDR3 is TGCGCCAGCAGCCGACGGGGAGCGTACGAGCAGTACTTC.

To note about this clone: A junction boundary mismatches the germline segment, possibly from a read error. This chain joins TRBV7-6 and TRBJ2-7, with 7 positions matching TRBD2. The CDR3 has 15 residues. CDR1 is SGHVS and CDR2 is FNYEAQ in the germline V gene. Here the CDR3 DNA reads TGTGCCAGCAGCCTAGCGGAGCAGACTTCCTACGAGCAGTACTTC. The encoded protein is CASSLAEQTSYEQYF.

V usage is TRBV7-2 and J usage is TRBJ2-7, with TRBD2 matching 7 bases. This CDR3 contains 15 residues. Germline lookup yields CDR1 SGHTA and CDR2 FQGNSA. The V segment lost 5 bases and the J segment 0 bases; nucleotides outside the gene matches: 7. The CDR3 nucleotides read TGTGCCAGCAGCCCCGGGGGGTATAGCTCCTACGAGCAGTACTTC. Its protein product is CASSPGGYSSYEQYF.

The gene calls are TRBV10-2 and TRBJ2-7; no clear D gene. The CDR3 spans 12 residues. Trimming pared 5 bases from V and 5 bases from J, leaving 10 bases between. In germline, CDR1 is WSHSY, CDR2 SAAADI. The CDR3 nucleotides are TGCGCCAGCAGTTTCAACTATCACGAGCAGTACTTC. Its protein product is CASSFNYHEQYF.

The chain is built from TRBV5-6 and TRBJ2-3; TRBD2 matches 7 bases. Per germline, CDR1 SGHDT and CDR2 YYEEEE. J gave up 3 bases and V 4 bases, and 14 bases lay outside the gene matches. The CDR3 has 17 amino acids. Written as DNA, the CDR3 is TGTGCCAGCAGCGGGACCTGGGCGGGCGGGGGAACAGATACGCAGTATTTT. Its translation: CASSGTWAGGGTDTQYF.

This clone was recorded a few times. The chain links TRBV11-2 to TRBJ2-3; 7 bases agree with TRBD1. V dropped 3 bases and J dropped 5; count of bases not matched to a gene: 8. Germline assignment: CDR1 SGHAT and CDR2 FQNNGV. This CDR3 is 15 amino acids long. CDR3 loop: CASSFQTGSGDTQYF. The DNA of the CDR3 is TGTGCCAGCAGCTTCCAGACAGGGTCGGGAGATACGCAGTATTTT.